Listed below are T cell receptor beta chains from one sample, sequenced in a study of blood T cell repertoires in COVID-19. Data came from immunoSEQ multiplex PCR; TCRdb stores just in-frame clones and leaves some out. The sample holds around 300,000 clones, about nine tenths seen once. Sequencing used peripheral blood. All receptors come from a man aged 45-60 years with acute or convalescent COVID-19. The conserved cysteine and the conserved F or W are not part of the CDR3 here.

J	V	CDR3
TRBJ1-2	TRBV18	ASSPNRGGYGYT
TRBJ2-3	TRBV15	ATSREVAYSSTDTQY
TRBJ2-1	TRBV18	ASSPKDRGLDEQF
TRBJ1-4	TRBV5-4	ASNRDRNEKLF
TRBJ2-5	TRBV14	ASSQGLLETNRPQETQY
TRBJ1-4	TRBV3-1/TRBV3-2	ASSQGSQFNEKLF
TRBJ1-2	TRBV7-9	ASSSSGGSGYGYT
TRBJ2-7	TRBV10-3	AISEPVGYEQY
TRBJ2-7	TRBV2	ASSEAPWLLGTGIGYEQY
TRBJ2-2	TRBV4-2	ASSLAAGGHTGELF
TRBJ2-5	TRBV21-1	ASSIRRLAGQETQY
TRBJ1-2	TRBV6-5	ASSLDRANYGYT
TRBJ1-4	TRBV30	AWKETGGGWTNEKLF
TRBJ2-7	TRBV11-2	ASSMGAGSGEQY
TRBJ1-5	TRBV5-1	ASSLVGGSNQPQH
TRBJ2-7	TRBV7-9	ASSFGVQGGDEQY
TRBJ1-3	TRBV4-1	ASSQDGPRNTIY
TRBJ2-5	TRBV19	ASNRAGGSQETQY
TRBJ2-1	TRBV7-7	ASSFSDRSSYNEQF
TRBJ1-3	TRBV19	ASSRRENTIY
TRBJ2-7	TRBV10-3	AISPQLGVGSGQY
TRBJ1-6	TRBV14	ASSQTWRAANSPLH